This T cell receptor beta chain is drawn from a study of shared clonotypes between healthy human individuals (TCRdb year 2020). For context, the study as a whole: A few men and two women, aged 18 to 49 years, made up the cohort. For each donor, three plates each were used for CD4 naive and CD4 memory, two plates were used for CD8 naive, and one plate was used for CD8 memory. To estimate repertoire size and how much clonotypes are shared between individuals, the study performed deep sequencing of blood TCR repertoires from a few healthy adults. To increase sequencing depth and limit assay-specific biases, TCR repertoire library preparation and sequencing were carried out by different laboratories using diverse techniques. Per donor, leukapheresis produced somewhere between about 0.9 and 10 billion PBMCs. Results and caveats for the whole study, not just this receptor: Sampling was restricted to blood, and TCR repertoires in tissue are likely to differ from TCR repertoires in blood. Across four donors, roughly 5% of naive CD4, approximately 3.5% of naive CD8, about 2.3% of memory CD4, and 0.4% of memory CD8 clonotypes were shared. Naive subsets generally had larger estimated clonotype richness than memory subsets. Based on pairwise subsampling, the degree of clonotype sharing among donors was expected to be affected by sequencing depth. The genetic and exposure-history diversity represented was limited by the small number of donors. Higher generation probabilities were observed for clonotypes shared by all four sorted-subset donors than for non-shared clonotypes. Even with the large sequencing depth, rarefaction of the sorted-subset datasets indicated that sequencing was incomplete.

Donors were healthy HIV-negative adults with no recently reported acute infections or vaccinations. Every donor was a Caucasian adult residing in Nashville, Tennessee, USA. CD8 memory samples combined magnetically selected CD45RO+ cells with CCR7-negative CD45RA+ effector memory (TemRA) cells. After blood collection by leukapheresis, PBMCs were isolated using Ficoll-Histopaque density gradient centrifugation and then cryopreserved in the vapor phase of liquid nitrogen. Analytical flow cytometry was used to check the purity and quantity of each magnetically sorted T cell population. Genomic DNA was isolated from each sorted fraction and quantified by UV absorbance on a Nanodrop 2000c. In the case of this clone: The antigen it recognizes is unknown. No clone much larger than this one lies a single base away; base qualities are absent.

TCR CDR3 regions were amplified from genomic DNA by multiplex PCR using the deep immunoSEQ assay. For each cell subset, the extracted genomic DNA was distributed evenly across all wells of several immunoSEQ 96-well plates, and each plate served as one replicate. For sorted subsets, about 200 ng genomic DNA, equal to some 28,000 T cell genomes, was loaded into each replicate PCR. Purified libraries were measured with a Qubit 3.0 fluorometer, size-checked on a Bioanalyzer 2100, and measured again with the KAPA Library Quantification kit. Each immunoSEQ 96-well plate was sequenced on its own single-read 150-cycle Illumina NextSeq 550 flow cell. As for the authors' bioinformatics: Because the immunoSEQ output held only junctional sequences and lacked quality scores, the filtering could not match the filtering applied to full-length reads. To assign V/J genes and CDR3, sequences were annotated against IMGT germline references using PyIR, a Python wrapper for IgBLAST v1.9. Reads with weak V/J assignments (E-value above 1e-6), missing CDR3, stop codons, out-of-frame junctions, or ambiguous translated residues were removed. V3J clonotypes were defined as sequences sharing an identical inferred V gene, J gene, and CDR3 amino acid sequence. To compute the percentage overlap between repertoires, the number of shared unique clonotypes was divided by the size of the smaller repertoire. Richness of each repertoire was evaluated using RTK rarefaction, the Chao1 estimator, and Recon v2.1 estimates of unobserved clonotypes. For all TCRbeta clonotypes obtained by the gDNA method from a handful of donors, generation probabilities were computed with OLGA. The clones in this table, taken by TCRdb from immuneACCESS, are in-frame only. Not every clone is retained; where verified, under half of the shortfall comes from an unresolved V gene, and the cause of the rest is unknown. V and J calls and clone size are copied from that table; D and trimming were computed from the DNA. The sample records about 690,000 clones, about 90% of which are singletons. The biggest ten clones account for about 34% of the sample.

Based on the germline V gene, the CDR1 and CDR2 sequences are MDHEN and SYDVKM. Deletion took 5 bases off V and 2 bases off J, with a span of 13 bases between the germline ends. The CDR3 measures 14 amino acids from cysteine to phenylalanine. Kept here is only the CDR3 DNA, which spans 42 bases and is read in frame from base 1. The TCR comes from a man between 18 and 35 years old in good health. Some clones in this sample may be carry-over from other donors' samples. The chain links TRBV28 with TRBJ2-7; the D gene is not confidently resolved. Sequenced sample: memory CD8+ T cells from PBMCs. This sample's cell subset or site label indicates: CD45RO+ cells pooled with CCR7-negative TemRA cells. The CDR3 reads CASSPPGPPYEQYF. At the DNA level, the sequence is TGTGCCAGCAGTCCTCCGGGCCCCCCCTACGAGCAGTACTTC.